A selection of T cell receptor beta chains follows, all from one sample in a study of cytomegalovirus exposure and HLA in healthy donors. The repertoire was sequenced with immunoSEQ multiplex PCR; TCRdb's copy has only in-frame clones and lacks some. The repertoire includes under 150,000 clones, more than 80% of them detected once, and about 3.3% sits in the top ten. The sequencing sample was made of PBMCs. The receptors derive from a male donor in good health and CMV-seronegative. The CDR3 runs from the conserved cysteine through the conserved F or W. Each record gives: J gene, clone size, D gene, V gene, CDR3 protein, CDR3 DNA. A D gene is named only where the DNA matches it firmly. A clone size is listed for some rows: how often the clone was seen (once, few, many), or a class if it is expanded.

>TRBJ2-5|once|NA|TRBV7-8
CASSLGSGVFAETQYF
TGTGCCAGCAGCTTAGGTTCTGGAGTTTTCGCGGAGACCCAGTACTTC
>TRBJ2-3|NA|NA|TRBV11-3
CASSDTPGWTDTQYF
TGTGCCAGCAGTGACACTCCAGGGTGGACAGATACGCAGTATTTT
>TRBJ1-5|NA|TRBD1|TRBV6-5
CASRPGTGVLQPQHF
TGTGCCAGCAGACCCGGGACAGGGGTTTTACAGCCCCAGCATTTT
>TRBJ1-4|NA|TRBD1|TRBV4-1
CASSALETGGIEKLFF
TGCGCCAGCAGCGCTCTTGAGACAGGGGGAATTGAAAAACTGTTTTTT
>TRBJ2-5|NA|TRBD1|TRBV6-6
CATSGGGTGANYF
TGTGCCACTTCGGGCGGCGGGACAGGAGCCAATTACTTC
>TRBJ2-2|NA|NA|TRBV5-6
CASSPIEHRELFF
TGTGCCAGCAGTCCAATCGAACACCGGGAGCTGTTTTTT
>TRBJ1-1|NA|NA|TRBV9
CASSVAGQSYTEAFF
TGTGCCAGCAGCGTAGCAGGGCAGTCGTACACTGAAGCTTTCTTT
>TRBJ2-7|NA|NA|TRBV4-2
CASSQEGAGSPYEQYF
TGTGCCAGCAGCCAAGAAGGGGCCGGGAGTCCCTACGAGCAGTACTTC
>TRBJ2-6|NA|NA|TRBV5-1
CASSWGGQGAEANVLTF
TGCGCCAGCAGCTGGGGGGGGCAGGGGGCAGAGGCCAACGTCCTGACTTTC
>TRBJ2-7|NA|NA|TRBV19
CASSIVQGKRNPYEQYF
TGTGCCAGTAGTATAGTCCAGGGGAAGAGGAACCCCTACGAGCAGTACTTC
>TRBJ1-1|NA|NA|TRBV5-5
CASSFIGGRTEAFF
TGTGCCAGCAGCTTTATCGGGGGGCGAACTGAAGCTTTCTTT
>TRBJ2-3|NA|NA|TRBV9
CASSVYPRRGPYTDTQYF
TGTGCCAGCAGCGTATATCCTAGGCGGGGGCCGTACACAGATACGCAGTATTTT
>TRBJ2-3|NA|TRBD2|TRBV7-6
CASSLGTSGTDTQYF
TGTGCCAGCAGCCTCGGGACTAGCGGGACAGATACGCAGTATTTT
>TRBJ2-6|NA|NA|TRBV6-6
CASSPLRANGLTF
TGTGCCAGCTCCCCCCTGCGGGCCAACGGCCTGACTTTC
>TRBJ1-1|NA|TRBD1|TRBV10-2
CASSGGQTYAEAFF
TGCGCCAGCAGTGGGGGACAGACCTACGCTGAAGCTTTCTTT
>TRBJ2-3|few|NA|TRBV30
CAWSFSRYADTQYF
TGTGCCTGGAGTTTTAGTCGGTATGCAGATACGCAGTATTTT
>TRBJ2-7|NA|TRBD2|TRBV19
CASSIHPGLESSYEQYF
TGTGCCAGTAGTATCCATCCGGGACTAGAATCCTCCTACGAGCAGTACTTC
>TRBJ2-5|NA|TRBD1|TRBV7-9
CSSSLFSFRDRGQETQYF
TGTTCCAGCAGCTTATTCAGCTTTCGCGACAGGGGGCAAGAGACCCAGTACTTC
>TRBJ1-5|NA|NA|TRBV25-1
CASSDSGKPQHF
TGTGCCAGCAGTGATTCGGGGAAGCCCCAGCATTTT
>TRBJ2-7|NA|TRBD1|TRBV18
CASSGSGGESYEQYF
TGTGCCAGCTCAGGGTCAGGGGGAGAGTCCTACGAGCAGTACTTC
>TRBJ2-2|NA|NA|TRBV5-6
CASSLGGLTNTGELFF
TGTGCCAGCAGCTTGGGGGGACTGACGAACACCGGGGAGCTGTTTTTT
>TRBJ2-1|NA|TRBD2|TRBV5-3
CARSQRLAGGDSTYNEQFF
TGTGCCAGAAGCCAACGACTAGCGGGGGGCGATAGCACCTACAATGAGCAGTTCTTC
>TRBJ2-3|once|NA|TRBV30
CAWDTGVGRSDTQYF
TGTGCCTGGGATACCGGGGTCGGCCGTTCTGATACGCAGTATTTT
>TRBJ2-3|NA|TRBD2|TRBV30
CAWRPGLAGIGDTQYF
TGTGCCTGGAGACCGGGACTAGCAGGGATAGGGGATACGCAGTATTTT
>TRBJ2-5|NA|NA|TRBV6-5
CASSFQTAETQYF
TGTGCCAGCAGCTTCCAGACAGCAGAGACCCAGTACTTC